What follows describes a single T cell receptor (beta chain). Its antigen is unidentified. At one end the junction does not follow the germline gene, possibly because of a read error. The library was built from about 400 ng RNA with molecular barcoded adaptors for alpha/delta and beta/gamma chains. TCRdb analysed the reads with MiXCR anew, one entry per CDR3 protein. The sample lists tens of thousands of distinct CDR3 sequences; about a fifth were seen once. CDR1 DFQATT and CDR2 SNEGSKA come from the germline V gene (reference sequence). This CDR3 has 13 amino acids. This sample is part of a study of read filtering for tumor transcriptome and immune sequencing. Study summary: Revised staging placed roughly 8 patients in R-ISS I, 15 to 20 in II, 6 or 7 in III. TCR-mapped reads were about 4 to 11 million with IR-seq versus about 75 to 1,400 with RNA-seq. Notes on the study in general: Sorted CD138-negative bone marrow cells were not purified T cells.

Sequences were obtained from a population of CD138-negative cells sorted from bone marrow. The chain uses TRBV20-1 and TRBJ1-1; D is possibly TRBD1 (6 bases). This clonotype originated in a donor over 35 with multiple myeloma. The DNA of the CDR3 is TGTAGTGGGGGCGGACTAATGAACACTGAAGCTTTCTTT. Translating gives CSGGGLMNTEAFF.